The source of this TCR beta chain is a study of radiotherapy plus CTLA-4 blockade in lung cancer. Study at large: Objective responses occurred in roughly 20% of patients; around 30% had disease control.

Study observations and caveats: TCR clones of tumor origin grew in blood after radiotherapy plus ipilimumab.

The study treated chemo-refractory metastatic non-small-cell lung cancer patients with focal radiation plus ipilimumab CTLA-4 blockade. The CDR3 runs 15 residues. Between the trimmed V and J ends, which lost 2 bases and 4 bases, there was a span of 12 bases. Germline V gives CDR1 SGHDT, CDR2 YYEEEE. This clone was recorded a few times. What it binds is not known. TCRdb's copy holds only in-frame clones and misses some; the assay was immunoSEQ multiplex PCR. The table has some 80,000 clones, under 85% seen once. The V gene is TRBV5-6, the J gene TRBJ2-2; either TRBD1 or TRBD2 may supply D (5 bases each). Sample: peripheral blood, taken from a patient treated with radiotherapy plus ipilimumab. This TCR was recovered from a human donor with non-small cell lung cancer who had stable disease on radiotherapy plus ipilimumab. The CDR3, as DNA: TGTGCCAGCAGCTTAGAGGGGCTGACCACCGGGGAGCTGTTTTTT. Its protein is CASSLEGLTTGELFF.